These 21 T cell receptor beta chains came from one sample sequenced in a study of technical replicates of blood from several donors. The protocol was immunoSEQ multiplex PCR, while the TCRdb copy is restricted to in-frame clones and leaves out a portion. The sample lists roughly 70,000 clones, 91% occurring once. Sequencing was performed on PBMCs. These receptors came from a human donor in good health. Some clones in this sample may be carry-over from other donors' samples.

The chain uses TRBV16 and TRBJ1-5; D gene unclear. This CDR3 is built from 14 residues. Germline CDR1 and CDR2: KGHSY and FQNENV. V dropped 0 bases and J dropped 3 bases, with 6 bases sitting between them. The CDR3 region is CASSQSFNNQPQHF. The CDR3 DNA sequence: TGTGCCAGCAGCCAATCTTTCAACAATCAGCCCCAGCATTTT.

The rearrangement links TRBV12-5 to TRBJ1-2; no definite D call. The germline CDR1 and CDR2 sequences are LGHNT and FRNRAP. The CDR3 sequence is 13 residues long. V lost 3 bases, J lost 8 bases, and 13 bases lay in between. CDR3 nucleotide sequence: TGTGCTAGTGGTTTATCCGAGGGATTAGGCTACACCTTC. Encoded protein: CASGLSEGLGYTF.

CDR3 bases: TGTGCCAGCAGCTTAGTTTGTTGCCGGGAGAGCTACGAGCAGTACTTC. Amino acids: CASSLVCCRESYEQYF. The gene calls are TRBV11-2 and TRBJ2-7; a possible D gene is TRBD2 (6 bases). The germline V gene encodes CDR1 SGHAT and CDR2 FQNNGV. V dropped 1 base and J dropped 3 bases, with 16 bases sitting between them. The CDR3 consists of 16 residues.

The CDR3 here is CASSLAGVVGETQYF. The CDR3 DNA follows: TGCGCCAGCAGCTTGGCGGGGGTCGTAGGAGAGACCCAGTACTTC. This sequence joins TRBV5-1 and TRBJ2-5; D may be TRBD2 (6 bases). V lost 0 bases, J lost 4 bases, and 13 bases lay in between. CDR1 is SGHRS and CDR2 is YFSETQ in the germline V gene. CDR3 length: 15 amino acids.

This clone showed up just once. The rearrangement links TRBV5-6 to TRBJ2-2; D gene unclear. With 4 bases removed from V and 1 base from J, the gap between germline ends came to 2 bases. The CDR3 sequence is 12 residues long. Germline values: CDR1 SGHDT, CDR2 YYEEEE. This CDR3 reads CASSQNTGELFF. DNA for the CDR3: TGTGCCAGCAGCCAGAACACCGGGGAGCTGTTTTTT.

This rearrangement joins TRBV6-6 to TRBJ1-2, with D possibly matching TRBD1 (5 bases). Looked up from germline, CDR1 is MNHNY and CDR2 is SVGAGI (reference sequence). CDR3 length: 11 amino acids. The V gene lost 6 bases and the J gene lost 5 bases, with 7 bases spanning the gap. The CDR3 loop reads CASRQEYGYTF. The CDR3 bases are TGTGCCAGCAGACAGGAATATGGCTACACCTTC.

This chain links TRBV4-3 with TRBJ2-3, with 10 bases that match TRBD2. CDR3 length equals 16 residues. Germline CDR1 is LGHNA and CDR2 is YSLEER. Losses at the gene ends were 0 bases for V and 4 bases for J; bases not matched to a gene: 4. CDR3 DNA: TGCGCCAGCAGCCAAGACCTAGCGGGGGTGTCAGATACGCAGTATTTT. It translates to CASSQDLAGVSDTQYF.

This clone was counted a few times. This sequence joins TRBV6-6 and TRBJ1-2, with 7 bases that match TRBD1. V lost 5 bases to trimming and J lost 5 bases; unmatched junction nucleotides: 8. Germline CDR1 reads MNHNY; CDR2 reads SVGAGI (reference sequence). CDR3 length: 14 residues. This CDR3 reads CASSDAGTAYGYTF. Here the CDR3 DNA reads TGTGCCAGCAGTGATGCCGGGACAGCGTATGGCTACACCTTC.

This sequence joins TRBV10-3 and TRBJ2-5; the match to TRBD1 covers 10 bases. This CDR3 has 15 amino acids. After removal of 6 bases from V and 3 bases from J, the junction contained 7 bases not matched to a gene. Germline loops: CDR1 ENHRY, CDR2 SYGVKD. This CDR3 reads CAIRRGTGDEETQYF. The CDR3 DNA reads as TGTGCCATCAGGAGGGGGACAGGGGATGAAGAGACCCAGTACTTC.

This rearrangement joins TRBV29-1 to TRBJ2-1; 7 bases match TRBD1. Germline CDR1 reads SQVTM; CDR2 reads ANQGSEA. V dropped 5 bases and J dropped 7; count of bases not matched to a gene: 8. This CDR3 is 13 amino acids long. CDR3 in amino acids: CSVRPTGLNEQFF. The CDR3 DNA sequence: TGCAGCGTTCGCCCGACAGGGCTGAATGAGCAGTTCTTC.

The V call is TRBV6-5, the J call TRBJ2-7; D might be TRBD2 (6 bases). Trimming took 4 bases from V and 0 from J, leaving 10 bases between them. Germline values: CDR1 MNHEY, CDR2 SVGAGI. This CDR3 is 14 amino acids long. The CDR3: CASSWREYSYEQYF. The CDR3 DNA sequence: TGTGCCAGCAGTTGGAGGGAATACTCCTACGAGCAGTACTTC.

V usage is TRBV19 and J usage is TRBJ1-1; TRBD1 matches at 9 bases. Germline trimming cut 0 bases from V and 5 bases from J; bases unmatched to any gene: 7. Germline V gene data show CDR1 as LNHDA and CDR2 as SQIVND (reference sequence). This CDR3 region has 16 residues. CDR3 nucleotide sequence: TGTGCCAGTAGTATAGATCTTACAGGGGGCCGGACTGAAGCTTTCTTT. It is translated as CASSIDLTGGRTEAFF.

V is TRBV30 and J is TRBJ2-2; D might be TRBD2 (6 bases). CDR3 length: 14 amino acids. CDR1 GTSNPN and CDR2 SVGIG come from the germline V gene (reference sequence). V lost 3 bases and J lost 4, with 12 bases in between. The CDR3 is CAWRDTSFTGELFF. CDR3 DNA: TGTGCCTGGAGAGATACTAGCTTCACCGGGGAGCTGTTTTTT. Complete variable domain (other parts from reference TRBV30 and TRBJ2-2): SQTIHQWPATLVQPVGSPLSLECTVEGTSNPNLYWYRQAAGRGLQLLFYSVGIGQISSEVPQNLSASRPQDRQFILSSKKLLLSDSGFYLCAWRDTSFTGELFFGEGSRLTVL.

V is TRBV5-6 and J is TRBJ2-1; 13 bases agree with TRBD2. The CDR3 has 17 amino acids. J lost 3 bases, V lost 4 bases, and 7 bases had no gene match. From germline, CDR1 is SGHDT and CDR2 YYEEEE. CDR3 sequence (DNA): TGTGCCAGCAGCCTACGACTAGCGGGGGGCTACTACAATGAGCAGTTCTTC. Translating it yields CASSLRLAGGYYNEQFF.

DNA for the CDR3: TGTGCCAGCAGCTTAACGGGGGCAGGGTCAACTGGGGCCAACGTCCTGACTTTC. This codes for CASSLTGAGSTGANVLTF. The chain employs TRBV7-3 and TRBJ2-6, with D possibly being TRBD1 (6 bases). Germline CDR1 is SGHTA and CDR2 is FQGTGA. This CDR3 spans 18 amino acids. Between the trimmed V and J ends, which lost 0 bases and 2 bases, there was a span of 14 bases.

The CDR3 sequence is CASTAGQVSYTF. The CDR3 DNA reads as TGTGCCAGCACCGCGGGACAGGTTTCCTACACCTTC. The chain recombines TRBV6-6 with TRBJ1-2; 8 bases align to TRBD1. Looked up from germline, CDR1 is MNHNY and CDR2 is SVGAGI (reference sequence). The CDR3 has 12 amino acids. After removal of 7 bases from V and 10 bases from J, the junction contained 8 bases not matched to a gene.

The rearrangement links TRBV7-2 to TRBJ2-7; tentative D call: TRBD2 (6 bases). Trimming left V 5 bases short and J 5 bases short, with 13 bases between. This CDR3 comprises 13 residues. Germline CDR1 and CDR2: SGHTA and FQGNSA. The CDR3 region has the DNA TGTGCCAGCAGCGTGGGGACTTATGACGAGCAGTACTTC. It codes for CASSVGTYDEQYF. Looking up the rest from reference TRBV7-2 and TRBJ2-7 gives the full variable domain: GAGVSQSPSNKVTEKGKDVELRCDPISGHTALYWYRQSLGQGLEFLIYFQGNSAPDKSGLPSDRFSAERTGGSVSTLTIQRTQQEDSAVYLCASSVGTYDEQYFGPGTRLTVT.

This clone was found once. The rearrangement links TRBV5-1 to TRBJ1-3, with 8 bases fitting TRBD1. Germline V gene lookup returns CDR1 SGHRS and CDR2 YFSETQ. This CDR3 is 16 amino acids long. V lost 4 bases and J lost 0; bases outside the gene matches: 6. This chain's CDR3 is CASSREGQVSGNTIYF. The CDR3 coding sequence is TGCGCCAGCAGCAGGGAGGGACAGGTCTCTGGAAACACCATATATTTT. Drawing the rest from reference TRBV5-1 and TRBJ1-3, the complete variable domain is KAGVTQTPRYLIKTRGQQVTLSCSPISGHRSVSWYQQTPGQGLQFLFEYFSETQRNKGNFPGRFSGRQFSNSRSEMNVSTLELGDSALYLCASSREGQVSGNTIYFGEGSWLTVV.

This clone occurred once. The chain recombines TRBV6-1 with TRBJ2-7; 10 bases fit TRBD2. Trimming cost V 5 bases and J 5 bases; bases outside gene matches: 9. CDR1 and CDR2 (germline): MNHNS, SASEGT. The CDR3 is 15 residues long. CDR3 loop: CASSPKTSGYDEQYF. The CDR3 coding sequence is TGTGCCAGCAGTCCTAAGACTAGCGGGTATGACGAGCAGTACTTC.

The chain is built from TRBV13 and TRBJ2-5; TRBD1 aligns across 10 bases. From germline, CDR1 is PRHDT and CDR2 FYEKMQ (reference sequence). J was trimmed by 4 bases and V by 3 bases; bases with no gene match: 8. The CDR3 is 16 amino acids. For the CDR3, the DNA is TGTGCCAGCAGCTTGCCCGGGACAGGGGCTGGAGAGACCCAGTACTTC. Its translation: CASSLPGTGAGETQYF.

The genes are TRBV30 and TRBJ2-7, with 9 bases aligning to TRBD2. J gave up 5 bases and V 5 bases, and 10 bases lay outside the gene matches. Per the germline V gene, CDR1 is GTSNPN and CDR2 is SVGIG (reference sequence). This CDR3 contains 14 residues. The CDR3 protein is CAWSTGSGSDEQYF. The CDR3 DNA follows: TGTGCCTGGTCGACGGGTAGCGGGAGCGACGAGCAGTACTTC.